Presented here are 3 T cell receptor beta chains from one specimen sequenced in a study of OX40 agonist ivuxolimab in advanced cancers. Clones were sequenced by immunoSEQ multiplex PCR, and TCRdb holds only the in-frame ones, with some missing. The sample records about 34,000 clones, roughly four fifths being singletons. The sample in question was CD4+ or CD8+ T cells sorted from blood, obtained in a trial of the OX40 agonist ivuxolimab. The receptor source for this set is an adult with an advanced solid tumor such as melanoma, head and neck, liver or kidney cancer.

The chain recombines TRBV28 with TRBJ1-2, with D unresolved. The CDR3 extends over 13 amino acids. Trimming removed 5 bases from V and 5 bases from J, with 12 bases in between. Germline V gene data show CDR1 as MDHEN and CDR2 as SYDVKM. The CDR3 DNA is TGTGCCAGCAGTCAACGGATGCTATATGGCTACACCTTC. This codes for CASSQRMLYGYTF.

CDR3 region: CASSPQPGVSYEQYF. DNA of the CDR3: TGTGCCAGCAGCCCTCAACCAGGGGTTTCCTACGAGCAGTACTTC. The chain uses TRBV5-5 and TRBJ2-7; D possibly corresponds to TRBD1 (6 bases). Germline V gene sequence: CDR1 SGHKS, CDR2 YYEKEE (reference sequence). CDR3 length equals 15 residues. V was cut by 4 bases and J by 1 base, with 15 bases left in between.

This chain joins TRBV4-1 and TRBJ2-3; tentative D call: TRBD2 (6 bases). The CDR3 is made up of 15 amino acids. Germline V lookup: CDR1 MGHRA, CDR2 YSYEKL. The V end was cut by 4 bases, the J end by 6 bases, with 17 bases between. The CDR3 nucleotides are TGCGCCAGCAGCCCGACGGGGGAAGGCCCTGATACGCAGTATTTT. Amino acid sequence: CASSPTGEGPDTQYF.